The text below deals with one TCR beta chain. The antigen is not known. This record comes from a study of shared clonotypes between healthy human individuals. Produced via immunoSEQ multiplex PCR; TCRdb's table is partial and in-frame only. Of approximately 92,000 clones in the sample, about 70% were seen once. Points from the study as a whole: Non-shared clonotypes were found to have lower generation probabilities than the clonotypes that were shared by all four of the sorted-subset donors.

The sequence derives from a man aged 30 to 45 in good health. Sequenced input: memory CD8+ T cells sorted from blood. Subset of the sample: CD45RO+ cells pooled with CCR7-negative TemRA cells.

The CDR3 is CASSQEWGAYYGYTF. CDR3 coding DNA: TGTGCCAGCAGTCAGGAGTGGGGCGCTTACTATGGCTACACCTTC. This sequence joins TRBV6-5 and TRBJ1-2; D is possibly TRBD1 (5 bases). Germline V lookup: CDR1 MNHEY, CDR2 SVGAGI. V lost 5 bases to trimming and J lost 3 bases, with 16 bases between them. This CDR3 region has 15 residues.